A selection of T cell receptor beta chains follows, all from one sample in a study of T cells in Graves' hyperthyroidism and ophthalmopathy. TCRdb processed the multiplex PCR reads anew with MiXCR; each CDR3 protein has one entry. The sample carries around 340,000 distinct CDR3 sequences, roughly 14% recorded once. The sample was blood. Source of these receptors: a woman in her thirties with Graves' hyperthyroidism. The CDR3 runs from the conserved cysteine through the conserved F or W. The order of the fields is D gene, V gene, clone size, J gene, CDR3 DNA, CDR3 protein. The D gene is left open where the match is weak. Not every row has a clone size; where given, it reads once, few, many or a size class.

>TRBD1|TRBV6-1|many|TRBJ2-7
TGTGCCGGCAGCAGGGGGCATTCGGGCGAGCAGTACTTC
CAGSRGHSGEQYF
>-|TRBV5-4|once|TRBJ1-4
TGTGCCAGCAGCTTGGGTATAGGAACTAATGAAAAACTGTTTTTT
CASSLGIGTNEKLFF
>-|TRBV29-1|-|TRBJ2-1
TGCAGCGTTCCTGACAATGAGCAGTTCTTC
CSVPDNEQFF
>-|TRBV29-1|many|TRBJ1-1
TGCAGCGTTGATCAGGGATTCAACACTGAAGCTTTCTTT
CSVDQGFNTEAFF
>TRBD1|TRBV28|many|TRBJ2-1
TGTGCCAGCAGCCCGGACAGGGGTATGGTCAATGAGCAGTTCTTC
CASSPDRGMVNEQFF
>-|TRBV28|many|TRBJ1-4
TGTGCCAGCAGTTCCCTGAAAATCGACAGGAAAGCCTCAACTAATGAAAAACTGTTTTTT
CASSSLKIDRKASTNEKLFF
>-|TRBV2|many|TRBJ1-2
TGTGCCAGCAGTGAGGGTTTTCGTACCGGGAGGCTAGCTAACTATGGCTACACCTTC
CASSEGFRTGRLANYGYTF
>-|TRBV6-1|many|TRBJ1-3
TGTGCCAGCAGTTTACAGGCCTCCGAATGGAACACCATATATTTT
CASSLQASEWNTIYF
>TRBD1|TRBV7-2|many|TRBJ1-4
TGTGCCAGCAGCTCGGTGACAGGGGTAGGGGAAAAACTGTTTTTT
CASSSVTGVGEKLFF
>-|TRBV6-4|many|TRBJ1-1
TGTGCCAGCAGTGACGCAGCTGAAGCTTTCTTT
CASSDAAEAFF
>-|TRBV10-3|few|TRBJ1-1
TGTGCCACCCAGAGGCCCGGGACGACTGAAGCTTTCTTT
CATQRPGTTEAFF
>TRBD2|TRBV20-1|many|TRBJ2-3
TGCAGTGCTAGAGACCCTGTCGGGACTAGCGCAGATACGCAGTATTTT
CSARDPVGTSADTQYF
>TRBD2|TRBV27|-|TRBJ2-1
TGTGCCAGCAGTTTATCGGCCTCTAGCGGGGATTACTACAATGAGCAGTTCTTC
CASSLSASSGDYYNEQFF
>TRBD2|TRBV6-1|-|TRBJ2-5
TGTGCCAGCAAGTACCAGACTAGCGGGATGGAGACCCAGTACTTC
CASKYQTSGMETQYF
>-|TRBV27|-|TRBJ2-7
TGTGCCAGCAGTTCTCGGCTTTCTAGTGTCGAGCAGTACTTC
CASSSRLSSVEQYF
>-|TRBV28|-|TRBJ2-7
TGTGCCACCAGTAGGGGTCCTTCCGAGCAGTACTTC
CATSRGPSEQYF
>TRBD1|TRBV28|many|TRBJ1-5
TGTGCCAGCGAAGCCCGGGACAGGCCGAGCAATCAGCCCCAGCATTTT
CASEARDRPSNQPQHF
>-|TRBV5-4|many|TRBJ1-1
TGTGCCAGCAGCTTGGAGGAAGCCGGGAACACTGAAGCTTTCTTT
CASSLEEAGNTEAFF
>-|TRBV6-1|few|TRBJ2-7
TGTGCCAGCAGTTGGGGGGGGACAGTATTGGACGAGCAGTACTTC
CASSWGGTVLDEQYF
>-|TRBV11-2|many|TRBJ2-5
TGTGCCAGCAGCTTATCTGGGAGTCTCCAAGAGACCCAGTACTTC
CASSLSGSLQETQYF
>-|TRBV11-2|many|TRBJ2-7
TGTGCCAGCAGCTTCGGACCGGGGGCTACCTACGAGCAGTACTTC
CASSFGPGATYEQYF
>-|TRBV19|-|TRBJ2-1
TGTGCCAGTAGTGGTAATGGAGTGGGGAACAATGAGCAGTTCTTC
CASSGNGVGNNEQFF
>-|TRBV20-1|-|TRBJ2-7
TGCAGCGCCCACCGGGGGAATGACTACGAGCAGTACTTC
CSAHRGNDYEQYF
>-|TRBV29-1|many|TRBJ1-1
TGCAGCGTTGAAGATCGTGTTGGGGCCAGGCACACTGAAGCTTTCTTT
CSVEDRVGARHTEAFF
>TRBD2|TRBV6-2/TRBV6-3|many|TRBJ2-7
TGTGCCAGCAGTTCTCCTAGCGGGAGGGATGAGCAGTACTTC
CASSSPSGRDEQYF
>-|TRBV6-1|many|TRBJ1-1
TGTGCCAGCAACCCAAACGAGGGGAGACAAGCTTTCTTT
CASNPNEGRQAFF
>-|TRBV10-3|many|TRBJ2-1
TGTGCCATCAGTGGGTCGGATGAGCAGTTCTTC
CAISGSDEQFF
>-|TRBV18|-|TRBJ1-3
TGTGCCAGCTCACCGACACCAAGACATCTCTCTGGAAACACCATATATTTT
CASSPTPRHLSGNTIYF
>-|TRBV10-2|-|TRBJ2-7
TGCGCCAGCAGTGAGTCGAATTCGCAGTCCTACGAGCAGTACTTC
CASSESNSQSYEQYF
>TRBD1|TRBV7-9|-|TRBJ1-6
TGTGCCAGCAGTCCCCGTCGGGACAGGGGGAATAATTCACCCCTCCACTTT
CASSPRRDRGNNSPLHF
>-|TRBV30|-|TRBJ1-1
TGTGCCTGGAGGGACCCGGGGGGAGGAGCTTTCTTT
CAWRDPGGGAFF
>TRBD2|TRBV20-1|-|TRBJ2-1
TGCAGTGCTAGAGATCCGGGGGGGCGGGGGGACTACAATGAGCAGTTCTTC
CSARDPGGRGDYNEQFF
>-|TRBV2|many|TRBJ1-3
TGTGCCAGCGGCAGGGCTGGAAACACCATATATTTT
CASGRAGNTIYF
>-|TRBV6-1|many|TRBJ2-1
TGTGCCAGCAGAAGACATCCAGGGGGGAATGAGCAGTTCTTC
CASRRHPGGNEQFF
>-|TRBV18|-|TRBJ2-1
TGTGCCAGCTCACCTACCTCGCGGTCGGAGCAGTTCTTC
CASSPTSRSEQFF
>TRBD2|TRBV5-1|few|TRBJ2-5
TGCGCCAGCAGCATAACTAGCGAAGAGACCCAGTACTTC
CASSITSEETQYF
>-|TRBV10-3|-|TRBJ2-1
TGTGCCATCAGTGAACCTAACACCGGCGAGCAGTTCTTC
CAISEPNTGEQFF
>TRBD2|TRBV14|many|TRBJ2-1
TGTGCCAGCAGCCAAGGATTGGCGGGAGGGCCTTACGATGAGCAGTTCTTC
CASSQGLAGGPYDEQFF
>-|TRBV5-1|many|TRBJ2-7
TGCGCCAGCAGCATAATAGCGGATGGGTCCTACGAGCAGTACTTC
CASSIIADGSYEQYF
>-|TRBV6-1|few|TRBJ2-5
TGTGCCAGCAGTGAATCCTCGACCTTGGGCGGGCAAGAGACCCAGTACTTC
CASSESSTLGGQETQYF
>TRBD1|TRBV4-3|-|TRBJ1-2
TGCGCCAGCAGCACTGGGACAGGGCATTACACCTTC
CASSTGTGHYTF
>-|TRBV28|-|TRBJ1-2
TGTGCCAGCAGTAGACAGGTCCTCTATGGCTACACCTTC
CASSRQVLYGYTF
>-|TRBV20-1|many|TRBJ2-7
TGCAGTGCCGCAAGTAGCGGTCCCTACGAGCAGTACTTC
CSAASSGPYEQYF
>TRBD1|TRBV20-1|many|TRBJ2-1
TGCAGTGCTCGACGGACAGGGGGCACCCTTACGAACAATGAGCAGTTCTTC
CSARRTGGTLTNNEQFF